The next 13 T cell receptor beta chains were all read from a single sample in a study of CD8 T cells in ankylosing spondylitis. MiXCR was run by TCRdb on the 5' RACE reads, yielding one entry per CDR3 protein. Among about 340,000 distinct CDR3 sequences, 20% to 25% were seen once, and the ten largest hold under 15%. The sample comprised blood, either unsorted or a sorted T cell fraction (not recorded which). Source of these receptors: a male donor with ankylosing spondylitis or in good health (not recorded which).

The V call is TRBV2, the J call TRBJ2-7; 15 bases match TRBD2. Germline CDR1 and CDR2: SNHLY and FYNNEI. V shed 7 bases and J 0 bases; nucleotides not matched to a gene: 10. This CDR3 has 18 amino acids. CDR3 coding DNA: TGTGCCAGCAAGATGGGACTAGCGGGGGGTCCCGACTCCTACGAGCAGTACTTC. This encodes CASKMGLAGGPDSYEQYF.

This chain links TRBV29-1 with TRBJ1-1; 9 bases align to TRBD1. Looked up from germline, CDR1 is SQVTM and CDR2 is ANQGSEA. Germline trimming cut 6 bases from V and 1 base from J; bases unmatched to any gene: 3. There are 13 residues in the CDR3. The CDR3 nucleotides are TGCAGCGTCGACAGGGGGGCGAACACTGAAGCTTTCTTT. The encoded protein is CSVDRGANTEAFF.

CDR3 DNA: TGTGCCAGCAGCCATCCGGGATCTGGGGCCAACGTCCTGACTTTC. Amino acids: CASSHPGSGANVLTF. The rearrangement uses TRBV3-1 and TRBJ2-6; TRBD2 is a possible D gene (5 bases). V lost 3 bases and J lost 1, with 7 bases in between. Germline V lookup: CDR1 LGHDT, CDR2 YNNKEL (reference sequence). This CDR3 has 15 residues.

In its sample, this clonotype was seen a few times. V usage is TRBV28 and J usage is TRBJ2-5; 9 bases line up with TRBD2. CDR3 length equals 14 residues. The germline V gene encodes CDR1 MDHEN and CDR2 SYDVKM. V dropped 3 bases and J dropped 5; count of bases not matched to a gene: 4. In DNA, the CDR3 is TGTGCCAGCAGTTTCTCTAGCGGGGAGGAGACCCAGTACTTC. The encoded protein is CASSFSSGEETQYF.

This clonotype came up a few times. J is TRBJ2-4 and V is TRBV5-6; D perhaps matches TRBD1 (6 bases). V was clipped by 0 bases and J by 8 bases, with 12 bases between them. The CDR3 spans 14 residues. The germline V gene encodes CDR1 SGHDT and CDR2 YYEEEE. CDR3 sequence: CASSLVRGSDIQYF. The CDR3 region has the DNA TGTGCCAGCAGCTTGGTAAGGGGGTCGGACATTCAGTACTTC.

J is TRBJ2-7 and V is TRBV13, with a possible D match to TRBD1 (5 bases). The germline CDR1 and CDR2 sequences are PRHDT and FYEKMQ (reference sequence). CDR3 length: 13 residues. V was trimmed by 2 bases and J by 5 bases, leaving 10 bases between them. The CDR3 DNA sequence: TGTGCCAGCAGCTTAAGACAGTTCGACGAGCAGTACTTC. It translates to CASSLRQFDEQYF.

V is TRBV12-3 or TRBV12-4 and J is TRBJ2-7; 8 bases map to TRBD1. The ends lost 5 bases at V and 6 bases at J; junction bases unmatched: 0. This CDR3 spans 11 amino acids. CDR3 sequence (DNA): TGTGCCAGCAGTGGGACAGGCGAGCAGTACTTC. Residues: CASSGTGEQYF.

This clonotype was detected only a few times. The genes are TRBV7-9 and TRBJ2-3; TRBD2 might be the D (6 bases). The CDR3 has 16 residues. Trimming shortened V by 5 bases and J by 0 bases, and 15 bases separated the two germline ends. Germline loops: CDR1 SEHNR, CDR2 FQNEAQ (reference sequence). The CDR3 nucleotides are TGTGCCAGCAGCCCCCTCGCGGCGGGGAGCACAGATACGCAGTATTTT. Its protein is CASSPLAAGSTDTQYF.

This clonotype was seen more than once but under ten times. V is TRBV7-9 and J is TRBJ2-7, with TRBD1 as a possible D gene (7 bases). The CDR3 spans 15 residues. Germline V gene lookup returns CDR1 SEHNR and CDR2 FQNEAQ (reference sequence). V was cut by 5 bases and J by 6 bases, with 20 bases left in between. The CDR3 loop reads CASSPRGTEYFEQYF. For the CDR3, the DNA is TGTGCCAGCAGCCCCCGCGGGACAGAGTACTTCGAGCAGTACTTC.

This chain connects TRBV28 to TRBJ2-6, with 10 bases that match TRBD1. The CDR3 length is 19 residues. CDR1 and CDR2 (germline): MDHEN, SYDVKM. V was clipped by 5 bases and J by 3 bases; unmatched bases: 13. CDR3 sequence reads: CASSRHPTGGSGGANVLTF. For the CDR3, the DNA is TGTGCCAGCAGTAGGCACCCGACAGGGGGCTCGGGTGGGGCCAACGTCCTGACTTTC.

There are a few counts of this clonotype. The CDR3 nucleotides read TGTGCCAGCAGTTTATCGGTCAGTCCCTACGAGCAGTACTTC. Translated, it gives CASSLSVSPYEQYF. The rearrangement links TRBV28 to TRBJ2-7; the D is unclear. The CDR3 spans 14 residues. CDR1 is MDHEN and CDR2 is SYDVKM in the germline V gene. Trimming cost V 1 base and J 2 bases, with 9 bases left between them.

The V and J genes are TRBV3-1 and TRBJ2-3; TRBD2 is a possible D gene (5 bases). Per germline, CDR1 LGHDT and CDR2 YNNKEL (reference sequence). Trimming stripped 1 base from V and 0 bases from J, with 17 bases between. The CDR3 length is 18 residues. CDR3 region: CASSQGSEAAPSTDTQYF. The CDR3 region has the DNA TGTGCCAGCAGCCAAGGATCAGAAGCGGCACCTAGCACAGATACGCAGTATTTT.

This clonotype was recorded a few times. The gene calls are TRBV20-1 and TRBJ2-5; D might be TRBD2 (5 bases). Germline V lookup: CDR1 DFQATT, CDR2 SNEGSKA (reference sequence). The CDR3 runs 15 residues. Trimming took 2 bases from V and 4 from J, leaving 17 bases between them. The CDR3 loop reads CSARSRGSRRETQYF. The CDR3, as DNA: TGCAGTGCTAGATCTCGGGGAAGTAGGAGAGAGACCCAGTACTTC.